This TCR beta chain stems from a study of T-cell memory formation after mild COVID-19. TCRdb passed the 5' RACE reads through MiXCR, listing each CDR3 protein once. In the table there are about 360,000 distinct CDR3 sequences, under 15% of which are singletons. The CDR3 loop spans 13 amino acids. Germline CDR1 SGDLS, CDR2 YYNGEE. The V end was cut by 2 bases, the J end by 5 bases, with 8 bases between. This TCR came from a man younger than 30 who had mild COVID-19 (a few samples of this study predate the infection). Cell type and time point are not known. J is TRBJ2-1 and V is TRBV9; D is unresolved. The sample taken for sequencing was PBMCs or a T cell subset sorted from them (not recorded which). CDR3 sequence (DNA): TGTGCCAGCAGCGTTGGACGAGACAATGAGCAGTTCTTC. Translated: CASSVGRDNEQFF.